One sample yielded the 13 T cell receptor beta chains listed below, sequenced in a study of T cells after yellow fever vaccination. TCRdb independently ran MiXCR on the 5' RACE reads; one entry per CDR3 protein. This table has about 330,000 distinct CDR3 sequences, around 8.1% appearing once. Sequencing used PBMCs, obtained about 49 days after the first yellow fever vaccination. The receptors here all came from a man younger than 30 who received the YFV17D yellow fever vaccine.

V gene TRBV6-2 or TRBV6-3 combines with J gene TRBJ1-2, with TRBD1 matching over 7 bases. From germline, CDR1 is MNHEY and CDR2 SVGEGT. The CDR3 has 15 amino acids. The V and J ends lost 6 bases and 7 bases, in that order; junction bases with no gene match: 14. The CDR3 here is CASSPGRGRLRGYTF. The CDR3 DNA reads as TGTGCCAGCAGCCCCGGGAGGGGGCGGCTTCGTGGCTACACCTTC.

The J gene is TRBJ1-4, the V gene TRBV2, with 8 bases that match TRBD1. This CDR3 is 14 amino acids long. The J segment lost 8 bases and the V segment lost 7 bases, leaving 9 bases of the junction unmatched. Germline CDR1 and CDR2: SNHLY and FYNNEI. The DNA for the CDR3 is TGTGCCAGCACCAGGACAGGGTCAAGGGAAAAACTGTTTTTT. This translates into CASTRTGSREKLFF.

In its sample, this clonotype was seen a few times. The gene calls are TRBV7-9 and TRBJ1-4; D is ambiguous. This CDR3 has 12 amino acids. Germline V gene data show CDR1 as SEHNR and CDR2 as FQNEAQ (reference sequence). V was shortened by 2 bases and J by 6 bases, with 4 bases between the two germline ends. The CDR3: CASSLYHEKLFF. The CDR3 DNA reads as TGTGCCAGCAGCTTATATCATGAAAAACTGTTTTTT.

In its sample, this clonotype was seen a few times. This chain uses TRBV4-3 with TRBJ2-5; TRBD2 agrees at 11 bases. The CDR3 contains 20 residues. Germline trimming cut 1 base from V and 2 bases from J; bases unmatched to any gene: 15. Germline CDR1 is LGHNA and CDR2 is YSLEER. The CDR3 reads CASSQGRTSGPGGMQETQYF. Written as DNA, the CDR3 is TGCGCCAGCAGCCAAGGGAGGACTAGCGGGCCAGGGGGGATGCAAGAGACCCAGTACTTC.

This clonotype was detected only a few times. The chain employs TRBV4-1 and TRBJ2-1; D could derive from TRBD1 or TRBD2 (5 bases each). Looked up from germline, CDR1 is MGHRA and CDR2 is YSYEKL. This CDR3 is built from 17 residues. Trimming removed 3 bases from V and 0 bases from J, with 15 bases in between. The CDR3: CASSQDPGPSSYNEQFF. CDR3 DNA: TGCGCCAGCAGCCAGGACCCGGGACCTAGCTCCTACAATGAGCAGTTCTTC.

This clonotype was seen a few times. The chain recombines TRBV5-6 with TRBJ2-5; 13 positions match TRBD2. CDR1 and CDR2 from the germline V gene are SGHDT and YYEEEE. Germline trimming cut 3 bases from V and 3 bases from J; bases unmatched to any gene: 14. The CDR3 is 19 residues long. This CDR3 reads CASSWGLAGMIRTKETQYF. In DNA form, the CDR3 reads TGTGCCAGCAGCTGGGGACTAGCGGGGATGATTAGGACGAAAGAGACCCAGTACTTC.

The gene calls are TRBV5-1 and TRBJ2-3, with D unresolved. The CDR3 length is 16 residues. The V end lost 0 bases, the J end lost 0 bases, and 11 bases lay between the germline ends. The germline V gene encodes CDR1 SGHRS and CDR2 YFSETQ. The CDR3 spells CASSLGLRPSTDTQYF. CDR3 DNA sequence: TGCGCCAGCAGCTTGGGTTTGCGGCCTAGCACAGATACGCAGTATTTT.

This chain connects TRBV7-9 to TRBJ2-7; 7 positions match TRBD1. The ends lost 2 bases at V and 4 bases at J; junction bases unmatched: 5. CDR3 length equals 14 residues. Germline values: CDR1 SEHNR, CDR2 FQNEAQ (reference sequence). The CDR3 sequence: CASSLIGGIYEQYF. The CDR3, as DNA: TGTGCCAGCAGCTTAATAGGGGGCATTTACGAGCAGTACTTC.

The chain is built from TRBV29-1 and TRBJ2-3; the match to TRBD1 covers 10 bases. The V segment lost 2 bases and the J segment 2 bases; nucleotides outside the gene matches: 13. CDR1 and CDR2 from the germline V gene are SQVTM and ANQGSEA. The CDR3 is made up of 18 amino acids. The CDR3 DNA is TGCAGCGTTGAAACGGGGAAGACCGACAGGGGGCCCACAGATACGCAGTATTTT. Protein: CSVETGKTDRGPTDTQYF.

The rearrangement joins TRBV7-2 to TRBJ1-2, with D unresolved. Germline V gives CDR1 SGHTA, CDR2 FQGNSA. V lost 1 base, J lost 10 bases, and 10 bases lay in between. This CDR3 has 12 amino acids. This CDR3 is CASSLVDRDYTF. In DNA, the CDR3 is TGTGCCAGCAGCTTAGTAGACCGGGACTACACCTTC.

This clonotype was detected many times. The V call is TRBV11-2, the J call TRBJ2-5; 7 bases fit TRBD2. Trimming took 5 bases from V and 1 from J; bases not matched to a gene: 4. Germline CDR1 SGHAT, CDR2 FQNNGV. The CDR3 has 14 amino acids. The CDR3 is CASSPGTIQETQYF. In nucleotides, the CDR3 is TGTGCCAGCAGCCCTGGGACTATCCAAGAGACCCAGTACTTC.

The chain employs TRBV2 and TRBJ2-7; TRBD1 matches at 8 bases. This CDR3 is built from 16 residues. Germline loops: CDR1 SNHLY, CDR2 FYNNEI. With V trimmed by 3 bases and J by 1 base, 8 bases remained unmatched. CDR3 in amino acids: CASSDYTGTGSYEQYF. The CDR3 DNA is TGTGCCAGCAGTGACTACACCGGGACAGGTTCCTACGAGCAGTACTTC.

At least ten counts were recorded for this clonotype. The rearrangement joins TRBV5-5 to TRBJ1-1; D is undetermined. Germline CDR1 SGHKS, CDR2 YYEKEE (reference sequence). CDR3 length: 13 residues. Trimming removed 1 base at V and 1 base at J, with 5 bases between. In nucleotides, the CDR3 is TGTGCCAGCAGCTTGACCAAGAACACTGAAGCTTTCTTT. Its protein is CASSLTKNTEAFF.